Below are 4 T cell receptor beta chains sequenced from a single sample in a study of CD8 T cells in ankylosing spondylitis. Study-level results: Blood of patients with ankylosing spondylitis appeared to be characterized by a TCR beta motif of 8 or 9 highly homologous variants.

MiXCR, run by TCRdb on the 5' RACE reads, gives a single entry per CDR3 protein. The sample contains more than 650,000 distinct CDR3 sequences, about 11% of which appear only once. Antigens of these TCRs are unknown. Sequencing used blood, either unsorted or a sorted T cell fraction (not recorded which). These receptors originate from a male donor with ankylosing spondylitis.

This clonotype was counted a few times. This rearrangement joins TRBV14 to TRBJ2-1; D gene unclear. The CDR3 runs 15 residues. Trimming took off 4 bases at V and 7 bases at J, with 17 bases between the two ends. Germline V gene data show CDR1 as SGHDN and CDR2 as FVKESK. The CDR3 DNA is TGTGCCAGCAGCCTTCTTGGCGACTGGGTTAATGAGCAGTTCTTC. Encoded protein: CASSLLGDWVNEQFF.

This clonotype has only a few counts. This chain connects TRBV7-2 to TRBJ1-1; a weak D match, TRBD1 (6 bases). Germline-derived CDR1 and CDR2 are SGHTA and FQGNSA. This CDR3 is 16 amino acids long. V lost 5 bases, J lost 2 bases, and 18 bases lay in between. Here the CDR3 reads CASSGRQGWFNTEAFF. In nucleotides, the CDR3 is TGTGCCAGCAGCGGCCGGCAGGGGTGGTTTAACACTGAAGCTTTCTTT.

The chain uses TRBV27 and TRBJ2-3; 11 bases are a match to TRBD2. V dropped 3 bases and J dropped 6; count of bases not matched to a gene: 8. This CDR3 contains 16 residues. CDR1 and CDR2 (germline): MNHEY, SMNVEV (reference sequence). CDR3 in amino acids: CASSFTSGRGGDTQYF. CDR3 in DNA: TGTGCCAGCAGTTTTACTAGCGGGAGAGGGGGGGATACGCAGTATTTT.

This chain uses TRBV5-4 with TRBJ1-2; 7 positions match TRBD1. This CDR3 spans 13 amino acids. Germline CDR1 is SGHNT and CDR2 is YYREEE (reference sequence). The V gene end was trimmed by 5 bases and the J gene end by 13 bases; junction bases not matched to a gene: 14. Written as DNA, the CDR3 is TGTGCCAGCAGTCCAGGACAGGACAAGTGGTGCACCTTC. Protein product: CASSPGQDKWCTF.